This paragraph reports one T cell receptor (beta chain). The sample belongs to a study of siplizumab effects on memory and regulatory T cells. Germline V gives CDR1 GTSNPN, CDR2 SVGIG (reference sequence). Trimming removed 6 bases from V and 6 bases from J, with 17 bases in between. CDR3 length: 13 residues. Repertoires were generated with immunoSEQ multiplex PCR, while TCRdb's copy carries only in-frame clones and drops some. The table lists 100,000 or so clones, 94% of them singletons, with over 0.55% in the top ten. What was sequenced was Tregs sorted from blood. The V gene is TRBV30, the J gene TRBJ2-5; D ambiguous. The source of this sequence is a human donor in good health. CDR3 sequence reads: CACTTDVGKTQYF. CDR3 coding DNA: TGTGCCTGCACTACGGACGTGGGAAAGACCCAGTACTTC.